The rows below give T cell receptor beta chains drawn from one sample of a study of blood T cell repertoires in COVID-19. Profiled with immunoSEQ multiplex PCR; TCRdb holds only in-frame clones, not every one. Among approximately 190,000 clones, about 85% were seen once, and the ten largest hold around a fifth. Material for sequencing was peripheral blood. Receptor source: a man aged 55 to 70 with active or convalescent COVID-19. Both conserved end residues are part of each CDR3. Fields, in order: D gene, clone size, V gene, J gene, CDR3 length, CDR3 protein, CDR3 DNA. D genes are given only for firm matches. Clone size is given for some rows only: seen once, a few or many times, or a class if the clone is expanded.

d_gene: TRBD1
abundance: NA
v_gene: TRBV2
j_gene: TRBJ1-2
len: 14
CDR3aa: CASSRGQTYYGYTF
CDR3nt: TGTGCCAGTTCGAGGGGGCAGACTTACTATGGCTACACCTTC

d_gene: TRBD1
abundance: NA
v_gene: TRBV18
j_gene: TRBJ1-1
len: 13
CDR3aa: CASSFAQGAEAFF
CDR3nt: TGTGCCAGCTCCTTCGCACAGGGGGCTGAGGCTTTCTTT

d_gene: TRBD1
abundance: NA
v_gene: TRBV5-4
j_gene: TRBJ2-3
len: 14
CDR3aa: CASSLSRGQDTQYF
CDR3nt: TGTGCCAGCAGCTTGTCCAGGGGGCAAGATACGCAGTATTTT

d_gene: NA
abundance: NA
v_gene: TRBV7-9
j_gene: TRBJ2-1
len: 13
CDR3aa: CASSLVGGNEQFF
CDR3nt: TGTGCCAGCAGCTTAGTCGGCGGGAATGAGCAGTTCTTC

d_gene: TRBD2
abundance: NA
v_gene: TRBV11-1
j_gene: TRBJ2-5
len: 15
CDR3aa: CASRPSGGASETQYF
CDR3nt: TGTGCCAGCAGGCCTAGCGGGGGGGCATCGGAGACCCAGTACTTC

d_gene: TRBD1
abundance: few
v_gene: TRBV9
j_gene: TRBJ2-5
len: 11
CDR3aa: CASGQEETQYF
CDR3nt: TGTGCCAGTGGACAGGAGGAGACCCAGTACTTC

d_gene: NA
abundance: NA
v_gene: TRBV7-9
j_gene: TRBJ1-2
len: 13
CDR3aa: CASSLGQGGGYTF
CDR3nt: TGTGCCAGCAGCTTAGGTCAGGGAGGCGGCTACACCTTC

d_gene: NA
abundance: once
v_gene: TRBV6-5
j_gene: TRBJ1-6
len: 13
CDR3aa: CASIRANNSPLHF
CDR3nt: TGTGCCAGCATCAGGGCAAATAATTCACCCCTCCACTTT

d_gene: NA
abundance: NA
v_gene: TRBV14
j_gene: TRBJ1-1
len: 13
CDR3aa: CASSRQENTEAFF
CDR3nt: TGTGCCAGCAGCCGCCAGGAGAACACTGAAGCTTTCTTT

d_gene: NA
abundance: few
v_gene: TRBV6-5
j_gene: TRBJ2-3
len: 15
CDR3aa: CASSSQGYLGDTQYF
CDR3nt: TGTGCCAGCAGTTCTCAGGGGTATCTGGGAGATACGCAGTATTTT

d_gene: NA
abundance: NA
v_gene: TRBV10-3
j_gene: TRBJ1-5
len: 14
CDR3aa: CAISGLASNQPQHF
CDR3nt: TGTGCCATCAGTGGACTAGCTAGCAATCAGCCCCAGCATTTT

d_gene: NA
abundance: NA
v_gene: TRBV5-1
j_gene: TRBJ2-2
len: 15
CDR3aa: CASSSGGGSTGELFF
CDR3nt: TGCGCCAGCAGCTCCGGTGGGGGGAGCACCGGGGAGCTGTTTTTT

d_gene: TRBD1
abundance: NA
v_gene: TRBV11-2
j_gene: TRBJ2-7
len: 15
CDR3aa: CASSFAGQGFYEQYF
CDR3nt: TGTGCCAGCAGCTTCGCCGGACAGGGATTTTACGAGCAGTACTTC

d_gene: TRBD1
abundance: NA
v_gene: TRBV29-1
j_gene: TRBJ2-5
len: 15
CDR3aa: CSVGLGTGREETQYF
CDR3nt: TGCAGCGTTGGGTTAGGGACAGGGAGAGAGGAGACCCAGTACTTC

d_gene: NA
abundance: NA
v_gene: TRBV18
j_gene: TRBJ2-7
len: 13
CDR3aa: CASSPTGGNEQYF
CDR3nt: TGTGCCAGCTCACCGACGGGGGGCAACGAGCAGTACTTC

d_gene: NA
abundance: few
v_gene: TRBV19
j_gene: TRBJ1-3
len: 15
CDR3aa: CASIDSSSSGNTIYF
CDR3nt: TGTGCCAGTATTGACAGTTCCAGCTCTGGAAACACCATATATTTT

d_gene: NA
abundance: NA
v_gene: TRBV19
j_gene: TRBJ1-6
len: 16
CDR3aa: CASSMLGGSRNSPLHF
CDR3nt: TGTGCCAGTAGTATGTTAGGCGGGTCAAGGAATTCACCCCTCCACTTT

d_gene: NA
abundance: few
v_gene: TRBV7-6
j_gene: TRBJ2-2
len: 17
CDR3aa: CASSETSPIANTGELFF
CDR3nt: TGTGCCAGCAGCGAGACTAGTCCCATTGCGAACACCGGGGAGCTGTTTTTT

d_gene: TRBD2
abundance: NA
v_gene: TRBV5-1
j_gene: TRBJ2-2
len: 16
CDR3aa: CASGPGLAWNTGELFF
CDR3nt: TGCGCCAGCGGACCCGGACTAGCCTGGAACACCGGGGAGCTGTTTTTT

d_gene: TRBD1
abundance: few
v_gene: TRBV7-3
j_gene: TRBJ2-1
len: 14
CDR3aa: CASSAQTGGNEQFF
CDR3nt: TGTGCCAGCAGCGCACAAACAGGGGGCAATGAGCAGTTCTTC